The clone carrying this T cell receptor beta chain was counted between two and nine times. Antigen: not known. The assay used was immunoSEQ (version v3.0), run at survey level. The repertoire was sequenced with immunoSEQ multiplex PCR; TCRdb's copy has only in-frame clones and lacks some. The top ten clones hold approximately 9.4% of a sample with 25,000 to 30,000 clones, just under 80% of them seen once. V gave up 4 bases and J gave up 3 bases, with 10 bases separating them. The CDR3 totals 14 residues. CDR1 SGDLS and CDR2 YYNGEE come from the germline V gene. These data are taken from a study of long-term antiretroviral therapy in people with HIV. Broader study findings: Controls showed broader CDR3 length ranges than did the HIV repertoires. Blood sampling spanned 2004 to 2017, possibly under older ART regimens. Relative to transplant donor controls, diversity remained lower despite increasing after ART.

Cryopreserved PBMC samples of about 0.9-10 million cells were used for DNA extraction. Here the sequenced sample was unsorted PBMCs, taken 1.5 years before starting antiretroviral therapy. V is TRBV9 and J is TRBJ2-2; D is perhaps TRBD1 (5 bases). This receptor was obtained from a man aged 18 to 30 with HIV. This chain's CDR3 is CASSTGQDTGELFF. CDR3 DNA sequence: TGTGCCAGCAGCACTGGACAAGACACCGGGGAGCTGTTTTTT.